The next 3 T cell receptor beta chains were all read from a single sample in a study of blood T cell repertoires in COVID-19. The repertoire was sequenced with immunoSEQ multiplex PCR; TCRdb's copy has only in-frame clones and lacks some. The sample shows 80,000 to 95,000 clones, approximately 86% of them seen only once. Material for sequencing was peripheral blood. The receptors derive from a human donor in a cohort sampled during active COVID-19.

The chain employs TRBV6-2 or TRBV6-3 and TRBJ2-1; 10 bases match TRBD2. This CDR3 is 17 amino acids long. Germline V gene sequence: CDR1 MNHEY, CDR2 SVGEGT. V was pared by 2 bases and J by 10 bases, with 14 bases of the junction left unmatched. Written as DNA, the CDR3 is TGTGCCAGCAGTTACCTCCGCCTAGCGGGAGTTTTGAGGGAGCAGTTCTTC. Its translation: CASSYLRLAGVLREQFF.

V usage is TRBV7-3 and J usage is TRBJ2-1, with D possibly matching TRBD1 (6 bases). CDR1 and CDR2 (germline): SGHTA, FQGTGA. Trimming took off 5 bases at V and 4 bases at J, with 12 bases between the two ends. The CDR3 contains 14 residues. The CDR3 is CASSLGQSYNEQFF. The CDR3 DNA follows: TGTGCCAGCAGCCTTGGACAGTCGTACAATGAGCAGTTCTTC.

The chain uses TRBV9 and TRBJ2-3; 9 bases are shared with TRBD1. Germline trimming cut 2 bases from V and 3 bases from J; bases unmatched to any gene: 7. The CDR3 is 16 residues long. The germline gives CDR1 SGDLS, CDR2 YYNGEE. CDR3 region: CASSVTTGGVTDTQYF. In DNA form, the CDR3 reads TGTGCCAGCAGCGTCACAACAGGGGGCGTAACAGATACGCAGTATTTT.